This T cell receptor beta chain was captured by sequencing in a study of blood T cell repertoires in COVID-19. The CDR3 is 13 residues long. Trimming took 6 bases from V and 9 from J, leaving 17 bases between them. Sequenced by immunoSEQ multiplex PCR; TCRdb stores in-frame clones only, minus some. The table has some 200,000 clones, approximately 91% seen once. The sample consisted of peripheral blood. V and J are TRBV12-3 or TRBV12-4 and TRBJ1-1; D is unclear. The sequence was collected from a woman in her 40s with acute or convalescent COVID-19. The CDR3 DNA follows: TGTGCCAGCAGGCTCGGGATATTAAGACAAGCTTTCTTT. This codes for CASRLGILRQAFF.